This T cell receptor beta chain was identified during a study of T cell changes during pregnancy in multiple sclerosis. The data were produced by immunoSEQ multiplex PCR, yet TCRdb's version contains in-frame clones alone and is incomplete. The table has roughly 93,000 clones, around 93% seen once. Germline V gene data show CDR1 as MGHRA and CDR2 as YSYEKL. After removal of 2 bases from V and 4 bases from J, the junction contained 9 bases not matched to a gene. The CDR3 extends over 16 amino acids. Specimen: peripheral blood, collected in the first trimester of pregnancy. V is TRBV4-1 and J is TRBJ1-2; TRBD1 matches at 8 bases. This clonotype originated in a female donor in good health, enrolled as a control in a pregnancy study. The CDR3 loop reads CASSQLTGVRSYGYTF. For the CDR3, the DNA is TGCGCCAGCAGCCAATTGACAGGGGTTCGGAGCTATGGCTACACCTTC.